This TCR beta chain is drawn from a study of cytomegalovirus exposure and HLA in healthy donors. Overall study: The same platform as the approximately 640 first-cohort repertoires was used for the 110 or so validation repertoires, a later analysis reported. The study's findings and limits: Associated with cytomegalovirus, according to the listing, were around 170 TCR beta chains. Most TCR sequences were uncommon, yet certain public TCRs appeared in many donors.

Profiling relied on immunoSEQ multiplex PCR, and the TCRdb table lists in-frame clones only, not all of them. The table shows 150,000 to 200,000 clones, with 85% occurring only once. Concerning this clone itself: What it binds is unknown.

The CDR3 runs to 13 residues. The chain links TRBV7-5 to TRBJ2-7; the listed D gene, TRBD1, was not tested against the DNA. TRBV7-5 is an annotated pseudogene. Sequenced sample: PBMCs. This sequence was found in a man aged 18 to 30 in good health and CMV-seropositive. The CDR3 sequence: CARSFRGSYEQYF. The CDR3 DNA follows: TGTGCCAGAAGCTTCAGGGGATCCTACGAGCAGTACTTC.